The 22 T cell receptor beta chains below were found in one sample sequenced in a study of shared clonotypes between healthy human individuals. Some clones are missing from TCRdb's copy, which holds only in-frame ones; the method was immunoSEQ multiplex PCR. The table has hundreds of thousands of clones, around 67% seen once. Sample: memory CD4+ T cells sorted from blood. Subset here: CD45RA-negative fraction. The receptors stem from a woman in her twenties or thirties in good health.

The chain combines TRBV4-2 with TRBJ2-1, with TRBD2 matching 10 bases. With V trimmed by 5 bases and J by 8 bases, 3 bases remained unmatched. The CDR3 is 13 residues long. Germline CDR1 LGHNA, CDR2 YNFKEQ. CDR3 sequence: CASSTSGNYEQFF. The CDR3 DNA reads as TGTGCCAGCAGCACTAGCGGGAATTATGAGCAGTTCTTC.

The CDR3 coding sequence is TGTGCCAGCAGTCCAACCCCAGGGGGTGAGCAGTTCTTC. It yields the protein CASSPTPGGEQFF. This chain uses TRBV7-7 with TRBJ2-1, with 7 bases aligning to TRBD1. The CDR3 length is 13 residues. The ends lost 6 bases at V and 9 bases at J; junction bases unmatched: 8. CDR1 is SSHAT and CDR2 is FNYEAQ in the germline V gene (reference sequence).

The J gene is TRBJ1-4, the V gene TRBV2; D call uncertain. V gave up 6 bases and J gave up 6 bases, with 11 bases separating them. Germline CDR1 is SNHLY and CDR2 is FYNNEI. The CDR3 is 13 residues long. This CDR3 reads CASSRTAHEKLFF. DNA of the CDR3: TGTGCCAGCAGCCGGACTGCCCATGAAAAACTGTTTTTT.

The chain is built from TRBV5-1 and TRBJ2-7, with 10 bases aligning to TRBD2. J gave up 4 bases and V 4 bases, and 11 bases lay outside the gene matches. This CDR3 is 16 amino acids long. Germline V gives CDR1 SGHRS, CDR2 YFSETQ. Here the CDR3 reads CASSKTGTSAVYEQYF. CDR3 bases: TGCGCCAGCAGCAAGACCGGGACTAGCGCTGTATACGAGCAGTACTTC.

This chain links TRBV11-2 with TRBJ2-2; no firm D call. The V end was cut by 5 bases, the J end by 6 bases, with 13 bases between. In germline, CDR1 is SGHAT, CDR2 FQNNGV. CDR3 length: 14 amino acids. CDR3 nucleotides: TGTGCCAGCAGCCCAAGGTTTCGTCCCGGGGAGCTGTTTTTT. It translates to CASSPRFRPGELFF.

To note about this clone: Within the sample, other DNA sequences also encode this same CDR3. This sequence joins TRBV28 and TRBJ2-2; D ambiguous. Trimming stripped 2 bases from V and 2 bases from J, with 9 bases between. Germline loops: CDR1 MDHEN, CDR2 SYDVKM. This CDR3 region has 15 residues. The CDR3 nucleotides read TGTGCCAGCAGTTTAGGGCACGTTAACACCGGGGAGCTGTTTTTT. It translates to CASSLGHVNTGELFF.

This chain connects TRBV28 to TRBJ1-5; D might be TRBD1 (6 bases). V was clipped by 5 bases and J by 6 bases, with 11 bases between them. CDR1 MDHEN and CDR2 SYDVKM come from the germline V gene. The CDR3 is made up of 13 amino acids. CDR3 region: CASSPTGLQPQHF. In DNA, the CDR3 is TGTGCCAGCAGTCCTACAGGGCTTCAGCCCCAGCATTTT.

The chain carries TRBV5-1 and TRBJ2-3; D might be TRBD1 (6 bases). The CDR3 runs 16 residues. CDR1 SGHRS and CDR2 YFSETQ come from the germline V gene. Trimming pared 3 bases from V and 0 bases from J, leaving 14 bases between. The CDR3 DNA reads TGCGCCAGCAGCTCAAATGGACAGTCTAGCACAGATACGCAGTATTTT. As protein: CASSSNGQSSTDTQYF.

This chain uses TRBV6-6 with TRBJ1-2; D is ambiguous. V shed 2 bases and J shed 5 bases, with 6 bases lying between them. The CDR3 is made up of 12 amino acids. The V gene's germline CDR1 is MNHNY and CDR2 SVGAGI (reference sequence). As DNA, the CDR3 is TGTGCCAGCAGTTACGAGCGATATGGCTACACCTTC. Protein sequence: CASSYERYGYTF.

J is TRBJ1-5 and V is TRBV2, with D possibly TRBD1 on 5 matching bases. The germline gives CDR1 SNHLY, CDR2 FYNNEI. Trimming stripped 3 bases from V and 5 bases from J, with 8 bases between. The CDR3 sequence is 13 residues long. The CDR3 DNA is TGTGCCAGCAGTGATCAGGGTTATCAGCCCCAGCATTTT. It encodes CASSDQGYQPQHF.

The V call is TRBV2, the J call TRBJ2-7; D is possibly TRBD1 (6 bases). The CDR3 is 14 amino acids. V was cut by 6 bases and J by 2 bases, with 14 bases left in between. Germline loops: CDR1 SNHLY, CDR2 FYNNEI. DNA of the CDR3: TGTGCCAGCAGCCCCACGACAGGACCCTACGAGCAGTACTTC. Protein product: CASSPTTGPYEQYF.

The rearrangement joins TRBV5-6 to TRBJ2-3, with D perhaps TRBD1 or TRBD2 (5 bases each). The germline V gene encodes CDR1 SGHDT and CDR2 YYEEEE. V was clipped by 3 bases and J by 6 bases, with 23 bases between them. The CDR3 is 17 residues long. The CDR3 protein is CASSYYGAGIVWDTQYF. The CDR3 region has the DNA TGTGCCAGCAGCTACTACGGGGCAGGGATAGTGTGGGATACGCAGTATTTT.

The rearrangement uses TRBV30 and TRBJ2-1; D gene ambiguous. The CDR3 is 10 residues long. V lost 3 bases, J lost 7 bases, and 4 bases lay in between. Germline V gene lookup returns CDR1 GTSNPN and CDR2 SVGIG (reference sequence). CDR3 loop: CAWRRNEQFF. DNA of the CDR3: TGTGCCTGGAGAAGAAATGAGCAGTTCTTC.

This clone was counted between two and nine times. V and J are TRBV5-1 and TRBJ2-1; perhaps D is TRBD1 or TRBD2 (6 bases each). This CDR3 spans 17 amino acids. Germline CDR1 is SGHRS and CDR2 is YFSETQ. Trimming stripped 6 bases from V and 2 bases from J, with 21 bases between. This CDR3 is CASTRNGGAVTYNEQFF. In DNA form, the CDR3 reads TGCGCCAGCACTAGGAACGGGGGCGCCGTAACCTACAATGAGCAGTTCTTC.

The CDR3 sequence is CASSYSVGGAHTQYF. The CDR3 DNA sequence: TGTGCCAGCAGTTACTCTGTTGGGGGTGCACATACGCAGTATTTT. The chain has TRBV6-6 and TRBJ2-3; TRBD1 or TRBD2 may be the D gene (5 bases each). The CDR3 extends over 15 amino acids. Trimming took 0 bases from V and 7 from J, leaving 14 bases between them. Looked up from germline, CDR1 is MNHNY and CDR2 is SVGAGI (reference sequence).

This clone occurred a few times. The chain joins TRBV6-5 to TRBJ2-5, with D possibly matching TRBD2 (6 bases). The CDR3 has 16 amino acids. Trimming shortened V by 0 bases and J by 5 bases, and 16 bases separated the two germline ends. Germline CDR1 reads MNHEY; CDR2 reads SVGAGI. CDR3 residues: CASSYSFAGSLETQYF. The CDR3, as DNA: TGTGCCAGCAGTTACTCCTTCGCGGGAAGCTTGGAGACCCAGTACTTC.

J is TRBJ2-3 and V is TRBV5-1, with D maybe TRBD2 (6 bases). Between the trimmed V and J ends, which lost 0 bases and 6 bases, there was a span of 20 bases. This CDR3 comprises 17 residues. The germline gives CDR1 SGHRS, CDR2 YFSETQ. DNA for the CDR3: TGCGCCAGCAGCTTGGTGCGACTCGGGGGAGTAGGGGATACGCAGTATTTT. It specifies CASSLVRLGGVGDTQYF.

About this clone: This sample includes further DNA sequences coding for the same CDR3. The chain joins TRBV11-2 to TRBJ2-7, with D uncertain. CDR3 length equals 14 residues. V lost 6 bases and J 0 bases, leaving 12 bases between the germline ends. Germline CDR1 SGHAT, CDR2 FQNNGV. The CDR3 coding sequence is TGTGCCAGCAGGACCGGCGGAAGCTCCTACGAGCAGTACTTC. Encoded protein: CASRTGGSSYEQYF.

The rearrangement links TRBV19 to TRBJ2-7; 9 bases match TRBD2. CDR1 and CDR2 (germline): LNHDA, SQIVND (reference sequence). The J segment lost 2 bases and the V segment lost 4 bases, leaving 3 bases of the junction unmatched. The CDR3 consists of 14 residues. The CDR3 region has the DNA TGTGCCAGTAGTAGCCTAGCGGGGCCCTACGAGCAGTACTTC. Protein product: CASSSLAGPYEQYF. Full variable domain (missing parts from reference TRBV19 and TRBJ2-7): DGGITQSPKYLFRKEGQNVTLSCEQNLNHDAMYWYRQDPGQGLRLIYYSQIVNDFQKGDIAEGYSVSREKKESFPLTVTSAQKNPTAFYLCASSSLAGPYEQYFGPGTRLTVT.

As for this clone: A single base separates this from a much larger clone, so it may be a read error. The chain employs TRBV11-3 and TRBJ2-7; unclear D gene. The germline CDR1 and CDR2 sequences are SGHNT and YENEEA. CDR3 length equals 12 residues. V gave up 4 bases and J gave up 6 bases, with 10 bases separating them. In nucleotides, the CDR3 is TGTGCCAGCAGCTCCTACCCAGGCGAGCAGTACTTC. This sequence encodes CASSSYPGEQYF.

The chain links TRBV4-1 to TRBJ2-3; D remains ambiguous. CDR1 and CDR2 (germline): MGHRA, YSYEKL. V was cut by 1 base and J by 2 bases, with 10 bases left in between. The CDR3 length is 15 residues. As DNA, the CDR3 is TGCGCCAGCAGCCAAGCTTTCTACAACACAGATACGCAGTATTTT. Amino acids: CASSQAFYNTDTQYF.

The chain couples TRBV2 to TRBJ2-3; 9 nucleotides align to TRBD2. V lost 11 bases, J lost 4 bases, and 10 bases stayed unmatched. This CDR3 contains 14 residues. Looked up from germline, CDR1 is SNHLY and CDR2 is FYNNEI. In nucleotides, the CDR3 is TGTGCCGGCAATTTAGCGGGAGAGGCAGATACGCAGTATTTT. It is translated as CAGNLAGEADTQYF.